The present TCR beta chain was sequenced within a study of spatial heterogeneity in lung cancer. Findings and caveats of the study: Higher tumor mutation counts went along with higher counts of expanded intratumoral alpha and beta TCRs.

TCRdb reprocessed the 5' RACE reads via MiXCR and lists one record per CDR3 protein. The table includes thousands of distinct CDR3 sequences, about 8.7% detected once. This clonotype is labeled as medium-sized. Its antigen is not identified. Time point in this sample: sample taken at primary tumor resection. 72 TRACERx patients with early, untreated non-small cell lung cancer donated samples. The sequence derives from a male donor with early-stage non-small cell lung cancer. Sequencing was performed on lung tumor tissue, taken at surgery.

Here the CDR3 DNA reads TGCAGTGCTTTTCGGACTGGAAGAGGCAATGAGCAGTTCTTC. It encodes CSAFRTGRGNEQFF. The chain recombines TRBV20-1 with TRBJ2-1; TRBD2 might be the D (5 bases). The germline V gene has CDR1 DFQATT and CDR2 SNEGSKA (reference sequence). V shed 5 bases and J shed 6 bases, with 17 bases lying between them. The CDR3 has 14 residues.